Listed below are T cell receptor beta chains from one sample, sequenced in a study of blood T cell repertoires in COVID-19. Clones were sequenced by immunoSEQ multiplex PCR, and TCRdb holds only the in-frame ones, with some missing. Of approximately 70,000 clones in the sample, roughly 80% were seen once. Material for sequencing was peripheral blood. These receptors all stem from a woman in her fifties or sixties with acute or convalescent COVID-19. Both conserved end residues are part of each CDR3. Each record gives: V gene, J gene, D gene, clone size, CDR3 DNA, CDR3 protein. A D gene is named only where the DNA matches it firmly. Expanded clones are given a class, and other clones once, few, many or no size at all.

TRBV10-3	TRBJ2-3	TRBD2	-	TGTGCCATCAGTGAGAGCGGGAGAGGTACAGATACGCAGTATTTT	CAISESGRGTDTQYF
TRBV14	TRBJ1-1	-	-	TGTGCCAGCAGCCAAAGTGCAGGGTTGTCATCACGGACTGAAGCTTTCTTT	CASSQSAGLSSRTEAFF
TRBV2	TRBJ1-4	TRBD1	-	TGTGCCAGCAGTGAAGCGCTCGGGACAGGGGGTTATTCAACTAATGAAAAACTGTTTTTT	CASSEALGTGGYSTNEKLFF
TRBV6-5	TRBJ2-7	TRBD2	-	TGTGCCAGCAGTCCCGGACTAGCGATCGTCTACGAGCAGTACTTC	CASSPGLAIVYEQYF
TRBV6-1	TRBJ2-1	-	-	TGTGCCAGCAGTGAGGGAAGACTAACCGAGCAGTTCTTC	CASSEGRLTEQFF
TRBV24-1	TRBJ1-2	TRBD1	-	TGTGCCACCAGTCCCGGACAGGGCAGCTATGGCTACACCTTC	CATSPGQGSYGYTF
TRBV6-1	TRBJ2-7	TRBD1	-	TGTGCCAGCAGTGAAATTCGGGGACAGGGTAGCGAGCAGTACTTC	CASSEIRGQGSEQYF
TRBV27	TRBJ2-1	TRBD1	-	TGTGCCAGCAGTTTAAGTATGGACAGGGGAGCCTACAATGAGCAGTTCTTC	CASSLSMDRGAYNEQFF
TRBV6-1	TRBJ1-5	TRBD1	-	TGTGCCAGCAGTGAGCACCGGACAGGGGGTCACTATAGCAATCAGCCCCAGCATTTT	CASSEHRTGGHYSNQPQHF
TRBV18	TRBJ1-4	TRBD1	-	TGTGCCAGCTCACCACCGGGACAGAGTAATGAAAAACTGTTTTTT	CASSPPGQSNEKLFF
TRBV2	TRBJ1-4	-	-	TGTGCCAGCACCTACGGCGGAGGCGGGAATGAAAAACTGTTTTTT	CASTYGGGGNEKLFF
TRBV3-1/TRBV3-2	TRBJ1-1	-	-	TGTGCCAGCAGCCCCCCCGTGGGCAGTTTGAACACTGAAGCTTTCTTT	CASSPPVGSLNTEAFF
TRBV4-1	TRBJ1-6	TRBD1	-	TGCGCCAGCAGCCAAGCCAGGGACAGGGCCAATAATTCACCCCTCCACTTT	CASSQARDRANNSPLHF
TRBV5-1	TRBJ1-4	TRBD1	-	TGCGCCAGCAGCCGGGAGACAGGGTCTAATGAAAAACTGTTTTTT	CASSRETGSNEKLFF
TRBV7-8	TRBJ1-5	TRBD1	once	TGTGCCAGCAGCCCCCGCGAGACAGGGGGGTTTATTCAGCCCCAGCATTTT	CASSPRETGGFIQPQHF
TRBV2	TRBJ1-1	-	few	TGTGCCAGCAGTGATGAAAGGGGCACTGAAGCTTTCTTT	CASSDERGTEAFF
TRBV28	TRBJ1-5	-	-	TGTGCCAGCAGTTCGTGGGACACAAGCAATCAGCCCCAGCATTTT	CASSSWDTSNQPQHF
TRBV7-9	TRBJ2-1	-	few	TGTGCCAGCTATTCCGGGAGTAACAATGAGCAGTTCTTC	CASYSGSNNEQFF
TRBV28	TRBJ1-6	TRBD1	-	TGTGCCAGCAGTTTATATATGAGACAGGGGAAGGCCTATAATTCACCCCTCCACTTT	CASSLYMRQGKAYNSPLHF
TRBV7-3	TRBJ2-2	-	-	TGTGCCAGCAGCCTGACAGCCCACACCGGGGAGCTGTTTTTT	CASSLTAHTGELFF